This T cell receptor beta chain derives from a study of blood T cell repertoires in COVID-19. Study background: Nucleic acid was either cDNA or gDNA, and it came from T cells, B-cell-depleted T cells, or PBMCs.

In the authors' workflow: Amplification from reference gene primers served as the basis for estimated nucleated cell counts. Measured with immunoSEQ multiplex PCR; TCRdb has only the in-frame clones, and not every one. V and J calls and clone size are given by that table; D and trimming were obtained from the DNA. Of under 300,000 clones in the sample, approximately 89% are singletons; the top ten hold over 3%. This study enrolled people aged 18 to 89 from about 26 US geographic areas. Exposed study participants had met a COVID-19 case within 2 weeks before entry. After removal of 9 bases from V and 11 bases from J, the junction contained 10 bases not matched to a gene. The CDR3 contains 13 residues.

The TCR was taken from a woman aged 35 to 49 who had been exposed to COVID-19. Sample: PBMCs or T cells enriched from blood (not recorded which). This chain joins TRBV12-3 or TRBV12-4 and TRBJ1-6; 7 bases match TRBD1. The CDR3 loop reads CASRGPAGTPLHF. CDR3 in DNA: TGTGCCAGTAGGGGGCCAGCTGGAACACCCCTCCACTTT.